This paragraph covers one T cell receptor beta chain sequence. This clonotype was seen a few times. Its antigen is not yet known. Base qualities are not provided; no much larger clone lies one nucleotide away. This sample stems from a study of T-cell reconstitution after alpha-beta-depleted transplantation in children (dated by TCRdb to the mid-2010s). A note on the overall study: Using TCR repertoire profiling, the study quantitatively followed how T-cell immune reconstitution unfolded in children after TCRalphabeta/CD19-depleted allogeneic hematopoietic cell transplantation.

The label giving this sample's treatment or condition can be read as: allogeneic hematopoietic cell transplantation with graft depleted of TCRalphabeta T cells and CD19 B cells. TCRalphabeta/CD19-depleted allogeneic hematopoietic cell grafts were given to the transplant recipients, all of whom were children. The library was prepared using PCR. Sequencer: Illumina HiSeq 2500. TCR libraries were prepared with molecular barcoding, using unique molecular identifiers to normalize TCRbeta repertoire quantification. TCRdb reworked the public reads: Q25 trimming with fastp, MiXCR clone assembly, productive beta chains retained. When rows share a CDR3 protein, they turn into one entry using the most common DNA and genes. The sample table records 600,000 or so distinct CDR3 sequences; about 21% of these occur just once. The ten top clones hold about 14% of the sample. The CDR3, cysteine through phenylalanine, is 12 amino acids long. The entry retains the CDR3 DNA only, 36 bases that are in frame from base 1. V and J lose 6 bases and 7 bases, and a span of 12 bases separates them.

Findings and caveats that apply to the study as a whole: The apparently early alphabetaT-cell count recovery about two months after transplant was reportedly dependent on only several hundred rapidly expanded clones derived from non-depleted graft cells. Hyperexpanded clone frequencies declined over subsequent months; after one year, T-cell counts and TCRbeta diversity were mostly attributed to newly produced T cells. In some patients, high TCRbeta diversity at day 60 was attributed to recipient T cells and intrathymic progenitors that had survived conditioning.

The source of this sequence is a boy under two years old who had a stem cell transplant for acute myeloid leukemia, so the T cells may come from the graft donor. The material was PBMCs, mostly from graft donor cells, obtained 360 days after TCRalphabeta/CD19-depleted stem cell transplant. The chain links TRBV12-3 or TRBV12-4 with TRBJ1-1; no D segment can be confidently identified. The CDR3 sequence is CASSPGIREAFF. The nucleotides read TGTGCCAGCAGCCCCGGGATACGTGAAGCTTTCTTT.